This T cell receptor (beta chain) was recorded in a study of blood T cells in healthy people across ages. Sample-barcoded 5' priming and a J-beta primer mix drove a second PCR of about 6 to 12 cycles. From the 5' RACE reads, TCRdb called clonotypes with MiXCR, one entry per CDR3 protein. The data show approximately 880,000 distinct CDR3 sequences, 48% seen once. The CDR3 is 14 residues long. V trimming: 6 bases; J trimming: 8 bases; junction bases outside the gene matches: 8. Germline V gene sequence: CDR1 MNHEY, CDR2 SVGAGI. Material: blood. This TCR came from a man aged 25 to 45 in good health. The rearrangement joins TRBV6-5 to TRBJ2-1; TRBD2 matches 9 bases. The CDR3 sequence: CASSLAGRHHEQFF. CDR3 in DNA: TGTGCCAGCAGCCTAGCGGGGAGGCACCATGAGCAGTTCTTC.